What follows describes a single T cell receptor (beta chain). No antigen is known for it. The sample comes from a study of OX40 agonist ivuxolimab in advanced cancers. Study-level results: Some nonresponders also had low normalized T-cell clonal expansion.

Blood was sampled at baseline, cycle 4 day 1, and cycle 7 day 1. Between the trimmed V and J ends, which lost 4 bases and 0 bases, there was a span of 7 bases. CDR3 length equals 14 residues. Germline assignment: CDR1 MNHNS and CDR2 SASEGT. The repertoire was sequenced with immunoSEQ multiplex PCR; TCRdb's copy has only in-frame clones and lacks some. The table includes about 32,000 clones, around nine tenths detected once. This receptor was obtained from an adult with an advanced solid tumor such as melanoma, head and neck, liver or kidney cancer. The specimen was CD4+ or CD8+ T cells sorted from blood, collected in a trial of the OX40 agonist ivuxolimab. This chain connects TRBV6-1 to TRBJ1-5; D is ambiguous. CDR3 sequence (DNA): TGTGCCAGCAGTGGGGGTCTTAGCAATCAGCCCCAGCATTTT. Amino acid sequence: CASSGGLSNQPQHF.